The next 26 T cell receptor beta chains were all read from a single sample in a study of T cells of healthy individuals. TCRdb used MiXCR to reprocess the 5' RACE reads, holding one entry per CDR3 protein. The sample records tens of thousands of distinct CDR3 sequences, over 12% being singletons. These receptors all stem from a human donor in good health.

This rearrangement joins TRBV20-1 to TRBJ1-2; D might be TRBD1 (5 bases). Trimming left V 0 bases short and J 4 bases short, with 12 bases between. In germline, CDR1 is DFQATT, CDR2 SNEGSKA (reference sequence). CDR3 length: 14 amino acids. The CDR3 DNA sequence: TGCAGTGCTAGAGATCAACAGGACGGCTATGGCTACACCTTC. Protein: CSARDQQDGYGYTF.

The chain couples TRBV11-2 to TRBJ2-7; TRBD2 aligns across 7 bases. V dropped 7 bases and J dropped 6; count of bases not matched to a gene: 6. The CDR3 has 12 residues. From germline, CDR1 is SGHAT and CDR2 FQNNGV. The CDR3 DNA reads TGTGCCAGCACGGCGGGAGTCGGCGAGCAGTACTTC. Its translation is CASTAGVGEQYF.

The genes are TRBV7-2 and TRBJ2-1; 8 nucleotides line up with TRBD1. Germline V lookup: CDR1 SGHTA, CDR2 FQGNSA. V was clipped by 4 bases and J by 0 bases; unmatched bases: 8. The CDR3 length is 17 residues. CDR3: CASSSYVTGGSYNEQFF. DNA of the CDR3: TGTGCCAGCAGCTCCTACGTTACAGGGGGCTCCTACAATGAGCAGTTCTTC.

On this clonotype itself: The conserved closing phenylalanine or tryptophan is absent in this CDR3, likely reflecting a read error. The chain uses TRBV20-1 and TRBJ2-1; 10 bases agree with TRBD2. The CDR3 consists of 12 residues. From germline, CDR1 is DFQATT and CDR2 SNEGSKA (reference sequence). CDR3 loop: CSLRTSGNEQFL. The DNA for the CDR3 is TGCAGCCTAAGGACTAGCGGAAATGAGCAGTTCCTC.

This clonotype was seen repeatedly, ten times or more. This chain links TRBV14 with TRBJ2-1, with D tentatively TRBD1 or TRBD2 (5 bases each). This CDR3 spans 14 amino acids. Germline V gene lookup returns CDR1 SGHDN and CDR2 FVKESK. Deletions cut 7 bases from V and 0 bases from J, with 10 bases between. CDR3 in amino acids: CASTYGASYNEQFF. CDR3 in DNA: TGTGCCAGCACCTACGGGGCCTCCTACAATGAGCAGTTCTTC.

A few counts support this clonotype. V is TRBV19 and J is TRBJ2-2; D gene ambiguous. Trimming stripped 4 bases from V and 3 bases from J, with 9 bases between. CDR3 length equals 14 residues. The germline gives CDR1 LNHDA, CDR2 SQIVND (reference sequence). Here the CDR3 DNA reads TGTGCCAGTAGTAGTCGCGGAGACACCGGGGAGCTGTTTTTT. It specifies CASSSRGDTGELFF.

In its sample, this clonotype was seen a few times. The chain has TRBV7-9 and TRBJ1-4; D is ambiguous. The CDR3 contains 14 residues. Germline lookup yields CDR1 SEHNR and CDR2 FQNEAQ (reference sequence). V was cut by 5 bases and J by 8 bases, with 15 bases left in between. DNA for the CDR3: TGTGCCAGCAGCCCCCTTGCGACCGGGGAAAAACTGTTTTTT. Translating gives CASSPLATGEKLFF. The full variable domain, its missing parts supplied by reference TRBV7-9 and TRBJ1-4, is DTGVSQNPRHKITKRGQNVTFRCDPISEHNRLYWYRQTLGQGPEFLTYFQNEAQLEKSRLLSDRFSAERPKGSFSTLEIQRTEQGDSAMYLCASSPLATGEKLFFGSGTQLSVL.

Regarding this clonotype: A read error may be the cause here, since a much bigger clone is one base away. The V gene is TRBV10-3, the J gene TRBJ1-1; 8 bases map to TRBD1. Germline V gives CDR1 ENHRY, CDR2 SYGVKD. Trimming removed 4 bases from V and 0 bases from J; junction bases left unmatched: 1. This CDR3 comprises 14 residues. CDR3 protein: CAISGTGLNTEAFF. The DNA for the CDR3 is TGTGCCATCAGTGGGACAGGGTTGAACACTGAAGCTTTCTTT.

Many counts were recorded for this clonotype. The V call is TRBV5-1, the J call TRBJ2-3; 8 nucleotides match TRBD2. From germline, CDR1 is SGHRS and CDR2 YFSETQ. The CDR3 is 16 residues long. Trimming took 0 bases from V and 6 from J; bases not matched to a gene: 9. The CDR3 DNA follows: TGCGCCAGCAGCTTGGCCGGCGCGGGGGGCTACGATACGCAGTATTTT. This sequence encodes CASSLAGAGGYDTQYF.

This clonotype was found many times. J is TRBJ2-7 and V is TRBV18; D might be TRBD1 (5 bases). The germline gives CDR1 KGHSH, CDR2 LQKENI. Trimming shortened V by 5 bases and J by 7 bases, and 12 bases separated the two germline ends. The CDR3 has 12 amino acids. DNA for the CDR3: TGTGCCAGCTCAGCCCAGGGAAAGGAGCAGTACTTC. This gives the protein CASSAQGKEQYF.

For the CDR3, the DNA is TGTGCCAGCAGTGTGCTGCGGGGGGCCCAAGAGACCCAGTACTTC. It yields the protein CASSVLRGAQETQYF. The chain employs TRBV2 and TRBJ2-5; 8 bases line up with TRBD2. Per germline, CDR1 SNHLY and CDR2 FYNNEI. Unmatched junction bases numbered 5, after V lost 4 bases and J lost 1 base. The CDR3 has 15 residues. The whole variable domain, remainder taken from reference TRBV2 and TRBJ2-5, is EPEVTQTPSHQVTQMGQEVILRCVPISNHLYFYWYRQILGQKVEFLVSFYNNEISEKSEIFDDQFSVERPDGSNFTLKIRSTKLEDSAMYFCASSVLRGAQETQYFGPGTRLLVL.

This clonotype was counted between two and nine times. The rearrangement uses TRBV12-3 or TRBV12-4 and TRBJ1-5, with a possible D match to TRBD1 (6 bases). The CDR3 loop spans 14 amino acids. Deletions cut 7 bases from V and 8 bases from J, with 18 bases between. The CDR3 sequence is CASTQGIWGEPQHF. CDR3 coding DNA: TGTGCCAGCACCCAGGGGATTTGGGGAGAGCCCCAGCATTTT.

The chain recombines TRBV7-2 with TRBJ2-3; the match to TRBD1 covers 8 bases. The J segment lost 4 bases and the V segment lost 3 bases, leaving 6 bases of the junction unmatched. The V gene's germline CDR1 is SGHTA and CDR2 FQGNSA. The CDR3 sequence is 15 residues long. The CDR3 protein is CASSFSSGGPDTQYF. CDR3 coding DNA: TGTGCCAGCAGCTTTTCGTCAGGGGGCCCAGATACGCAGTATTTT.

This clonotype was picked up many times. V is TRBV9 and J is TRBJ1-1; D remains unclear. CDR3 length: 12 residues. Germline loops: CDR1 SGDLS, CDR2 YYNGEE. Trimming stripped 2 bases from V and 4 bases from J, with 6 bases between. Written as DNA, the CDR3 is TGTGCCAGCAGCGTCATGGGCACTGAAGCTTTCTTT. It yields the protein CASSVMGTEAFF.

The chain combines TRBV12-3 or TRBV12-4 with TRBJ2-7; no reliable D call. Trimming left V 7 bases short and J 6 bases short, with 13 bases between. This CDR3 has 12 residues. The CDR3 nucleotides are TGTGCCAGCACCCCGGGCGGTGGCGAGCAGTACTTC. It is translated as CASTPGGGEQYF.

In its sample, this clonotype was seen a few times. The V and J genes are TRBV20-1 and TRBJ1-1; no firm D call. The ends were cut back, 2 bases at V and 1 base at J, with 5 bases in the middle. CDR3 length: 12 residues. The germline V gene has CDR1 DFQATT and CDR2 SNEGSKA (reference sequence). The CDR3: CSARTENTEAFF. The CDR3 DNA is TGCAGTGCTAGAACAGAGAACACTGAAGCTTTCTTT.

This clonotype came up many times. The V gene is TRBV20-1, the J gene TRBJ2-5, with D possibly TRBD1 on 6 matching bases. The V gene lost 5 bases and the J gene lost 5 bases, with 15 bases spanning the gap. There are 13 residues in the CDR3. The germline gives CDR1 DFQATT, CDR2 SNEGSKA (reference sequence). CDR3 residues: CSASFQGTETQYF. CDR3 nucleotide sequence: TGCAGTGCTTCATTCCAGGGGACGGAGACCCAGTACTTC.

This clonotype appeared a few times. V is TRBV7-3 and J is TRBJ2-5; no reliable D call. V was clipped by 5 bases and J by 6 bases, with 16 bases between them. The CDR3 length is 14 residues. Germline CDR1 and CDR2: SGHTA and FQGTGA. CDR3 residues: CASSPSGSSKTQYF. CDR3 coding DNA: TGTGCCAGCAGCCCCAGTGGTTCATCGAAGACCCAGTACTTC.

This clonotype came up a few times. The chain links TRBV5-1 to TRBJ1-1; no firm D call. This CDR3 is built from 13 residues. Trimming stripped 2 bases from V and 1 base from J, with 6 bases between. From germline, CDR1 is SGHRS and CDR2 YFSETQ. The CDR3 DNA is TGCGCCAGCAGCTTCATGGCGAACACTGAAGCTTTCTTT. This translates into CASSFMANTEAFF.

This chain joins TRBV20-1 and TRBJ2-5, with 8 positions matching TRBD2. Germline CDR1 and CDR2: DFQATT and SNEGSKA (reference sequence). The CDR3 sequence is 15 residues long. The CDR3 DNA reads as TGCAGCTTGACGGAGGATAGCGGGACCCAAGAGACCCAGTACTTC. Its protein is CSLTEDSGTQETQYF.

This clonotype was recorded many times. The rearrangement joins TRBV4-1 to TRBJ2-1; 8 nucleotides match TRBD2. With 1 base clipped from V and 5 bases from J, the junction kept 10 bases outside the gene matches. This CDR3 region has 17 residues. Germline V gene data show CDR1 as MGHRA and CDR2 as YSYEKL. This chain's CDR3 is CASSQGDIGTRDNEQFF. The CDR3 DNA sequence: TGCGCCAGCAGCCAAGGGGACATAGGGACTAGGGACAATGAGCAGTTCTTC.

This chain connects TRBV2 to TRBJ1-2; unclear D gene. V was trimmed by 4 bases and J by 6 bases, leaving 9 bases between them. The CDR3 has 12 residues. The germline V gene encodes CDR1 SNHLY and CDR2 FYNNEI. CDR3 residues: CASSVRYDGYTF. Written as DNA, the CDR3 is TGTGCCAGCAGTGTAAGATATGATGGCTACACCTTC.

This clonotype has only a few counts. The junction does not match germline at one end; this may be a read error. This sequence joins TRBV15 and TRBJ2-7; the D is unclear. Germline V gene lookup returns CDR1 LNHNV and CDR2 YYDKDF (reference sequence). The CDR3 extends over 12 amino acids. The CDR3 spells CATSRDYNRRHF. The CDR3 DNA sequence: TGTGCCACCAGCAGAGATTACAACCGACGGCACTTC.

The CDR3 here is CSAGTAADTQYF. DNA for the CDR3: TGCAGCGCTGGAACGGCCGCAGATACGCAGTATTTT. This chain joins TRBV29-1 and TRBJ2-3; D remains ambiguous. CDR3 length: 12 residues. Germline V lookup: CDR1 SQVTM, CDR2 ANQGSEA. V was shortened by 7 bases and J by 4 bases, with 12 bases between the two germline ends.

This clonotype was counted many times. This rearrangement joins TRBV2 to TRBJ2-7; 9 nucleotides agree with TRBD1. V was clipped by 4 bases and J by 3 bases; unmatched bases: 4. The length of the CDR3 is 14 residues. The germline V gene has CDR1 SNHLY and CDR2 FYNNEI. CDR3 nucleotide sequence: TGTGCCAGCAGTGTGGAGACAGGGGGCTACGAGCAGTACTTC. Translating it yields CASSVETGGYEQYF.

The genes are TRBV20-1 and TRBJ2-1; no definite D call. From germline, CDR1 is DFQATT and CDR2 SNEGSKA (reference sequence). The CDR3 has 13 amino acids. V was clipped by 1 base and J by 4 bases, with 8 bases between them. The DNA for the CDR3 is TGCAGTGCTAGAGGGCCCGGTTACAATGAGCAGTTCTTC. This codes for CSARGPGYNEQFF.